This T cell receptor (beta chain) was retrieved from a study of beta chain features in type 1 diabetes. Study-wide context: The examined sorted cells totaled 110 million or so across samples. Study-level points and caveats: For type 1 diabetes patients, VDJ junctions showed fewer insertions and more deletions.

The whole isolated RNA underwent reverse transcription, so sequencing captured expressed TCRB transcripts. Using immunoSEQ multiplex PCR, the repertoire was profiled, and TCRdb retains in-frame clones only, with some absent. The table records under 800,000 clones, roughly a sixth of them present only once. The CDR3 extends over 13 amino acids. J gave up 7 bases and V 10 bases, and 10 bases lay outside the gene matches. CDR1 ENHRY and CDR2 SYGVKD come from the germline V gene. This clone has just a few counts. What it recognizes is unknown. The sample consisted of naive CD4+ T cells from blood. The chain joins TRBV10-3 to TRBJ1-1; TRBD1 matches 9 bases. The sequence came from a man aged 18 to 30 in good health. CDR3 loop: CATLQGARSEAFF. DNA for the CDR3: TGTGCCACCCTACAGGGGGCTCGTAGTGAAGCTTTCTTT.